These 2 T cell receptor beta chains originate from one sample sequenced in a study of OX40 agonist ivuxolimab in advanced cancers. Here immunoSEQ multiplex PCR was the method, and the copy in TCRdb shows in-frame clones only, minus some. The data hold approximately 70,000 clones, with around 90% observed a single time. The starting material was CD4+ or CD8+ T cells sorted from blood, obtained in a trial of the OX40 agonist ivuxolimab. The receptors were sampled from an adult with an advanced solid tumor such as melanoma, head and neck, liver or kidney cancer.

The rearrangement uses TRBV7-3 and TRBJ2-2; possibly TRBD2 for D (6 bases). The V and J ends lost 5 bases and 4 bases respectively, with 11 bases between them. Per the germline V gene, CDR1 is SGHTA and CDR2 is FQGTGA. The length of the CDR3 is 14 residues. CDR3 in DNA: TGTGCCAGCAGCCCAGGGACTGTCACCGGGGAGCTGTTTTTT. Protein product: CASSPGTVTGELFF.

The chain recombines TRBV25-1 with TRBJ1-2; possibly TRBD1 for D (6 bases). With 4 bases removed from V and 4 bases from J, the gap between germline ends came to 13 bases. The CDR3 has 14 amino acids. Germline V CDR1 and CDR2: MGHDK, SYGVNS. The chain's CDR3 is CASSGTGQFYGYTF. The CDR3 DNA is TGTGCCAGCAGTGGAACTGGACAGTTCTATGGCTACACCTTC.